The T cell receptor (beta chain) under discussion was sequenced for a study of control samples from healthy donors and cancer patients. Sequencing was performed with immunoSEQ multiplex PCR; in TCRdb, only in-frame clones are kept and a portion is missing. The sample has 120,000 to 150,000 clones; roughly 94% are singletons. V lost 6 bases and J lost 7; bases outside the gene matches: 15. CDR1 is MDHEN and CDR2 is SYDVKM in the germline V gene. This CDR3 spans 16 amino acids. The clonotype originates from a man aged 40-55 years in good health. The chain carries TRBV28 and TRBJ1-5; 7 positions agree with TRBD1. Sequencing input: blood. In DNA, the CDR3 is TGTGCCAGCAGCCCACACACAGGGGACGGAAACCAGCCCCAGCATTTT. It yields the protein CASSPHTGDGNQPQHF. Drawing the rest from reference TRBV28 and TRBJ1-5, the complete variable domain is DVKVTQSSRYLVKRTGEKVFLECVQDMDHENMFWYRQDPGLGLRLIYFSYDVKMKEKGDIPEGYSVSREKKERFSLILESASTNQTSMYLCASSPHTGDGNQPQHFGDGTRLSIL.